These 19 T cell receptor beta chains were sequenced from one sample in a study of regulatory T cells in long-lasting Graves disease. As for time point: persistent/refractory GD, antithyroid drugs over 5 years with positive TRAb. PBMCs provided the RNA from which the TCR library was made. Arm-PCR of CDR3 regions and iRepertoire HTBI primers were used to build TCR beta libraries. Each CDR3 protein gets one entry after TCRdb re-called the multiplex PCR reads with MiXCR. Counted here are roughly 450,000 distinct CDR3 sequences, under 25% occurring once; the ten biggest clones make up about an eighth. Sequenced here: peripheral blood mononuclear cells (PBMCs), sampled when the disease was refractory, from a patient treated with antithyroid drugs. The receptors originated from a female donor with Graves disease.

The chain combines TRBV10-3 with TRBJ1-1; 7 bases are a match to TRBD1. Germline values: CDR1 ENHRY, CDR2 SYGVKD. Unmatched junction bases numbered 4, after V lost 2 bases and J lost 4 bases. CDR3 length: 14 amino acids. The DNA for the CDR3 is TGTGCCATCAGTGAGCGAGGGGGCTTCACTGAAGCTTTCTTT. It codes for CAISERGGFTEAFF.

In this sample, this clonotype turned up many times. This chain links TRBV29-1 with TRBJ2-7; possible D gene TRBD1, 5 bases. The V gene's germline CDR1 is SQVTM and CDR2 ANQGSEA. CDR3 length: 11 amino acids. Trimming pared 7 bases from V and 2 bases from J, leaving 9 bases between. Here the CDR3 DNA reads TGCAGCGCGAGACAGACCTACGAGCAGTACTTC. Translating it yields CSARQTYEQYF.

This clonotype was counted ten times or more. This chain links TRBV29-1 with TRBJ1-1; D may be TRBD1 (6 bases). CDR3 size: 11 residues. Germline-derived CDR1 and CDR2 are SQVTM and ANQGSEA. V was trimmed by 7 bases and J by 4 bases, leaving 10 bases between them. CDR3 sequence reads: CSAQGSTEAFF. The CDR3 region has the DNA TGCAGCGCACAGGGATCCACTGAAGCTTTCTTT.

This rearrangement joins TRBV7-2 to TRBJ1-2; 7 bases line up with TRBD1. The trim removed 1 base at V and 8 bases at J, leaving 7 bases unmatched. The length of the CDR3 is 14 residues. Germline V gives CDR1 SGHTA, CDR2 FQGNSA. CDR3 sequence reads: CASSLDETGTGYTF. The CDR3, as DNA: TGTGCCAGCAGCTTAGATGAGACAGGGACCGGCTACACCTTC.

At least ten counts were recorded for this clonotype. The chain recombines TRBV2 with TRBJ2-7; maybe TRBD1 (5 bases). The CDR3 consists of 12 residues. CDR1 is SNHLY, CDR2 FYNNEI, per germline. V lost 4 bases, J lost 4 bases, and 8 bases lay in between. Here the CDR3 DNA reads TGTGCCAGCAGTGTACAGGCTTACGAGCAGTACTTC. It is translated as CASSVQAYEQYF.

This clonotype was seen repeatedly, ten times or more. The chain couples TRBV29-1 to TRBJ2-7, with TRBD2 matching over 10 bases. The germline V gene encodes CDR1 SQVTM and CDR2 ANQGSEA. The CDR3 contains 14 residues. The ends lost 2 bases at V and 7 bases at J; junction bases unmatched: 8. The CDR3 bases are TGCAGCGTTGAAAGGTCTAGCGGGAGTCGGGAGCAGTACTTC. Translating it yields CSVERSSGSREQYF.

This clonotype was counted ten times or more. The chain has TRBV7-2 and TRBJ2-5; D remains unclear. The CDR3 totals 14 residues. Trimming shortened V by 5 bases and J by 4 bases, and 14 bases separated the two germline ends. Germline CDR1 reads SGHTA; CDR2 reads FQGNSA. The CDR3 sequence: CASSPSRPGETQYF. The CDR3, as DNA: TGTGCCAGCAGCCCCTCGAGGCCCGGAGAGACCCAGTACTTC.

This clonotype was observed at least ten times. The rearrangement uses TRBV6-1 and TRBJ1-4; 7 bases are shared with TRBD1. Germline values: CDR1 MNHNS, CDR2 SASEGT. The V segment lost 6 bases and the J segment 2 bases; nucleotides outside the gene matches: 6. CDR3 length: 15 amino acids. The CDR3 DNA sequence: TGTGCCAGCAGGCCAACGACAGGGACTAATGAAAAACTGTTTTTT. It encodes CASRPTTGTNEKLFF.

This clonotype was counted a few times. V gene TRBV6-1 combines with J gene TRBJ2-7, with unresolved D. Germline CDR1 MNHNS, CDR2 SASEGT. The CDR3 is 15 amino acids. V lost 6 bases and J lost 3, with 18 bases in between. As DNA, the CDR3 is TGTGCCAGCAGCCTTCTCGCCCTTACCGTCTACGAGCAGTACTTC. Encoded protein: CASSLLALTVYEQYF.

DNA for the CDR3: TGCGCCAGCACCCGGGGGGAATTGAACACTGAAGCTTTCTTT. Protein product: CASTRGELNTEAFF. The rearrangement uses TRBV5-1 and TRBJ1-1; D is perhaps TRBD1 (5 bases). The CDR3 contains 14 residues. Per the germline V gene, CDR1 is SGHRS and CDR2 is YFSETQ. Between the trimmed V and J ends, which lost 6 bases and 0 bases, there was a span of 12 bases. The full variable domain, rest sourced from reference TRBV5-1 and TRBJ1-1, is KAGVTQTPRYLIKTRGQQVTLSCSPISGHRSVSWYQQTPGQGLQFLFEYFSETQRNKGNFPGRFSGRQFSNSRSEMNVSTLELGDSALYLCASTRGELNTEAFFGQGTRLTVV.

In its sample, this clonotype was seen many times. The rearrangement uses TRBV29-1 and TRBJ2-5, with unresolved D. In germline, CDR1 is SQVTM, CDR2 ANQGSEA. The CDR3 is 11 amino acids. Trimming took off 3 bases at V and 0 bases at J, with 2 bases between the two ends. The CDR3 bases are TGCAGCGTTGAGGACCAAGAGACCCAGTACTTC. It specifies CSVEDQETQYF.

This chain uses TRBV14 with TRBJ1-2; weak D call: TRBD1 (5 bases). The germline V gene has CDR1 SGHDN and CDR2 FVKESK. The CDR3 length is 15 residues. The V end was cut by 0 bases, the J end by 2 bases, with 10 bases between. As DNA, the CDR3 is TGTGCCAGCAGCCAAGATTTAGCAGGGAACTATGGCTACACCTTC. Encoded protein: CASSQDLAGNYGYTF.

This clonotype was seen at least ten times. The V call is TRBV2, the J call TRBJ1-5; D is ambiguous. Trimming took off 7 bases at V and 1 base at J, with 8 bases between the two ends. CDR1 is SNHLY, CDR2 FYNNEI, per germline. CDR3 length: 13 residues. The DNA of the CDR3 is TGTGCCAGCACCCGAGACAGCAATCAGCCCCAGCATTTT. This sequence encodes CASTRDSNQPQHF.

CDR3 sequence (DNA): TGTGCCAGCAGCCAATCCGCCGGGGAGCTGTTTTTT. This codes for CASSQSAGELFF. The chain is built from TRBV14 and TRBJ2-2; D ambiguous. The germline V and J ends were trimmed by 2 bases and 6 bases, with 4 bases remaining between them. CDR1 and CDR2 from the germline V gene are SGHDN and FVKESK. This CDR3 is built from 12 residues.

This clonotype was seen repeatedly, ten times or more. The chain employs TRBV12-3 or TRBV12-4 and TRBJ2-5; D gene uncertain. Trimming cost V 2 bases and J 1 base, with 8 bases left between them. CDR3 length equals 14 residues. The CDR3 reads CASSLQSFQETQYF. The CDR3 DNA reads TGTGCCAGCAGTTTACAGTCCTTCCAAGAGACCCAGTACTTC.

Turning to this clonotype: Because it lacks the conserved phenylalanine or tryptophan at the end, this CDR3 is likely a read error. The gene calls are TRBV6-4 and TRBJ2-7, with D unclear. This CDR3 has 9 amino acids. In germline, CDR1 is MRHNA, CDR2 SNTAGT. In DNA form, the CDR3 reads TGTTGCTGTGGGGACGAGCAGTACCTC. This codes for CCCGDEQYL.

The sample holds many counts of this clonotype. The genes are TRBV7-2 and TRBJ1-4; D is uncertain. In germline, CDR1 is SGHTA, CDR2 FQGNSA. CDR3 length: 15 amino acids. Trimming removed 2 bases from V and 5 bases from J, with 12 bases in between. For the CDR3, the DNA is TGTGCCAGCAGCTTATCTCACAGAGAGAATGAAAAACTGTTTTTT. Its protein is CASSLSHRENEKLFF.

This clonotype was recorded a few times. This is likely a read error, given that the CDR3 carries no conserved phenylalanine or tryptophan at its end. It is unclear where the CDR3 begins or ends on the DNA, so no DNA is shown, and the CDR3 is as TCRdb lists it. This chain joins TRBV30 and TRBJ1-1. CDR1 is GTSNPN, CDR2 SVGIG, per germline (reference sequence). Including both end residues, the CDR3 is 10 amino acids long. CDR3: CAYHEKGPRY.

This clonotype occurred a few times. The V and J genes are TRBV15 and TRBJ2-2; the D gene could be TRBD1 or TRBD2 (6 bases each). The V end lost 0 bases, the J end lost 4 bases, and 15 bases lay between the germline ends. CDR1 is LNHNV, CDR2 YYDKDF, per germline (reference sequence). The CDR3 spans 17 residues. Written as DNA, the CDR3 is TGTGCCACCAGCAGAGATCGAGGGGGGCGAGGCACCGGGGAGCTGTTTTTT. The encoded protein is CATSRDRGGRGTGELFF.